Listed here are 8 T cell receptor beta chains from one sample, sequenced in a study of blood T cells in healthy people across ages. The second PCR ran about 7 to 12 cycles with a sample-barcoded 5' primer and J-beta primers. TCRdb analysed the 5' RACE reads with MiXCR anew, one entry per CDR3 protein. The data hold about 620,000 distinct CDR3 sequences, with approximately 52% observed a single time. The source material was blood. These receptors all come from a woman older than 75 in good health.

The chain combines TRBV20-1 with TRBJ2-4; D might be TRBD2 (5 bases). From germline, CDR1 is DFQATT and CDR2 SNEGSKA (reference sequence). The CDR3 is 12 residues long. The V end lost 8 bases, the J end lost 8 bases, and 16 bases lay between the germline ends. Here the CDR3 DNA reads TGCAGTCCTCCTGGGGTGGAGGACATTCAGTACTTC. Encoded protein: CSPPGVEDIQYF.

This rearrangement joins TRBV5-1 to TRBJ2-1; a possible D gene is TRBD2 (6 bases). The J call is in doubt because the DNA end fits TRBJ2-7 better. Germline values: CDR1 SGHRS, CDR2 YFSETQ. This CDR3 is 15 amino acids long. The CDR3 loop is CASSRQSGAYNEQYF. The CDR3, as DNA: TGCGCCAGCAGCCGTCAGTCGGGAGCCTACAATGAGCAGTACTTC.

This clonotype was picked up a small number of times. The genes are TRBV5-1 and TRBJ2-2; weak D call: TRBD2 (6 bases). Germline values: CDR1 SGHRS, CDR2 YFSETQ. This CDR3 is 15 amino acids long. Trimming pared 0 bases from V and 4 bases from J, leaving 10 bases between. Here the CDR3 DNA reads TGCGCCAGCAGCTTGGGGGCGGGATTCACCGGGGAGCTGTTTTTT. This encodes CASSLGAGFTGELFF.

The chain couples TRBV5-8 to TRBJ2-3; TRBD1 is a possible D gene (6 bases). The germline V gene has CDR1 SGHTS and CDR2 YDEGEE. The V end lost 2 bases, the J end lost 7 bases, and 8 bases lay between the germline ends. The CDR3 is 12 amino acids. The CDR3: CASSFRGNTQYF. The DNA of the CDR3 is TGTGCCAGCAGCTTCAGGGGAAATACGCAGTATTTT.

For this clonotype: This clone may be a read error of a much larger clone one base away. The genes are TRBV6-5 and TRBJ1-4; 7 positions agree with TRBD1. V lost 0 bases and J lost 10; bases outside the gene matches: 8. The CDR3 is 15 amino acids. The germline gives CDR1 MNHEY, CDR2 SVGAGI. The CDR3 is CASSYSDRVGGKLFF. The CDR3 DNA is TGTGCCAGCAGTTACTCTGACAGGGTAGGAGGAAAACTGTTTTTT.

Many counts were recorded for this clonotype. The CDR3, as DNA: TGTGCCAGCAGCGGGACTTTACTAGCGGGAACGCAGTATTTT. Residues: CASSGTLLAGTQYF. The chain carries TRBV9 and TRBJ2-3, with 10 bases fitting TRBD2. Unmatched junction bases numbered 7, after V lost 3 bases and J lost 9 bases. Germline V gene sequence: CDR1 SGDLS, CDR2 YYNGEE. The CDR3 is made up of 14 amino acids.

In regard to this clonotype: This could be a read error, since a much larger clone is one nucleotide away. The J gene is TRBJ2-7, the V gene TRBV7-3, with TRBD2 matching 10 bases. The CDR3 has 16 amino acids. V dropped 0 bases and J dropped 7; count of bases not matched to a gene: 9. CDR1 and CDR2 from the germline V gene are SGHTA and FQGTGA. In DNA, the CDR3 is TGTGCCAGCAGCTTAACCCCCCTAGCGGGAGTAAATGAGCAGTACTTC. Translating it yields CASSLTPLAGVNEQYF.

The rearrangement joins TRBV12-3 or TRBV12-4 to TRBJ2-3; D might be TRBD1 or TRBD2, each matching 5 bases. Trimming removed 6 bases from V and 1 base from J, with 14 bases in between. The CDR3 runs to 15 residues. This CDR3 reads CASSRYRDGTDTQYF. CDR3 nucleotides: TGTGCCAGCAGCCGTTACCGGGACGGCACAGATACGCAGTATTTT.